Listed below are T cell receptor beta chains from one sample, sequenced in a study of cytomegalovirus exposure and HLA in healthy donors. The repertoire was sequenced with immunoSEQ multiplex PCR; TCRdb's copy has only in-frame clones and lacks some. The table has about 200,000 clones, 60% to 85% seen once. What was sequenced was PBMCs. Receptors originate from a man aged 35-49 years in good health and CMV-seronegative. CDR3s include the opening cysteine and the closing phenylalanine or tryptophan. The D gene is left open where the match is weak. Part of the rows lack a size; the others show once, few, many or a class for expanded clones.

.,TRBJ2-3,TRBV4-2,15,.,CASSQDGRYTDTQYF,TGTGCCAGCAGCCAAGATGGCAGATACACAGATACGCAGTATTTT
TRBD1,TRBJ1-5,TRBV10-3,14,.,CASQGEYSNQPQHF,TGTGCCTCACAGGGGGAATATAGCAATCAGCCCCAGCATTTT
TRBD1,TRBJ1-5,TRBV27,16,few,CASSLFRDSSNQPQHF,TGTGCCAGCAGTTTATTTCGGGACAGTAGCAATCAGCCCCAGCATTTT
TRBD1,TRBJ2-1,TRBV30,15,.,CAWKPLDRVYNEQFF,TGTGCCTGGAAGCCTTTGGACAGGGTATACAATGAGCAGTTCTTC
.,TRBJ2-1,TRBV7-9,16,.,CASSLASGPPYNEQFF,TGTGCCAGCAGCTTAGCGTCAGGGCCCCCCTACAATGAGCAGTTCTTC
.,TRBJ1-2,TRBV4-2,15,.,CASSQQSNRDYGYTF,TGTGCCAGCAGCCAACAGTCTAACCGGGACTATGGCTACACCTTC
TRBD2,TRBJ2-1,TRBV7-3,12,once,CASGGGNNEQFF,TGTGCCAGTGGGGGGGGAAACAATGAGCAGTTCTTC
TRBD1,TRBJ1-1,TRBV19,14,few,CASTRGPLPQGAFF,TGTGCCAGCACCAGGGGGCCTCTCCCCCAGGGAGCTTTCTTT
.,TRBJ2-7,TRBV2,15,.,CASAPSEGLSYEQYF,TGTGCCAGCGCCCCCTCGGAGGGTCTCTCCTACGAGCAGTACTTC
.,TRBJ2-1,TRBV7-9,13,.,CASSLGVNNEQFF,TGTGCCAGCAGCCTCGGGGTAAACAATGAGCAGTTCTTC
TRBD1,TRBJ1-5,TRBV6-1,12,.,CASEIPGGSEHF,TGTGCCAGCGAGATCCCAGGGGGTTCTGAGCATTTT
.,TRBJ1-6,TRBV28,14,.,CASSLAGVGSPLHF,TGTGCCAGCAGTTTAGCGGGCGTCGGGTCACCCCTCCACTTT
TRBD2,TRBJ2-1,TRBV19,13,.,CAAREGPKNEQFF,TGTGCCGCCAGGGAGGGGCCGAAGAATGAGCAGTTCTTC
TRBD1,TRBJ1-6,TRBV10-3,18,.,CAISEGRQGLLYNSPLHF,TGTGCCATCAGTGAGGGACGACAGGGCCTTCTATATAATTCACCCCTCCACTTT
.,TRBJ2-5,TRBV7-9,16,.,CASSLALTRVLETQYF,TGTGCCAGCAGCTTAGCTTTGACTAGAGTATTGGAGACCCAGTACTTC
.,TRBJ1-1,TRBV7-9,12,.,CASSFGNTEAFF,TGTGCCAGCAGCTTCGGGAACACTGAAGCTTTCTTT
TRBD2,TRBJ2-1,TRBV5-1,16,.,CASSLGLAGGPGEQFF,TGCGCCAGCAGCCTAGGACTAGCGGGAGGGCCGGGTGAGCAGTTCTTC
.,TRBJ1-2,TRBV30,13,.,CAWSAGRIDGYTF,TGTGCCTGGAGCGCGGGACGGATCGATGGCTACACCTTC
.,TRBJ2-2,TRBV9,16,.,CASSVDGRGNTGELFF,TGTGCCAGCAGCGTAGATGGCAGGGGGAACACCGGGGAGCTGTTTTTT
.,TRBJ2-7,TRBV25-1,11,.,CASSEEDEQYF,TGTGCCAGCAGTGAAGAGGACGAGCAGTACTTC
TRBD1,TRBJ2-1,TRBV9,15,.,CASSDTGGGNNEQFF,TGTGCCAGCAGTGATACAGGGGGCGGTAACAATGAGCAGTTCTTC
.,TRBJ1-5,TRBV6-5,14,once,CASSGNRAYQPQHF,TGTGCCAGCAGTGGGAACAGGGCTTATCAGCCCCAGCATTTT
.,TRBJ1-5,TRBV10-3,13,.,CAISPDSQRPQHF,TGTGCCATCAGTCCAGATTCTCAGCGGCCCCAGCATTTT
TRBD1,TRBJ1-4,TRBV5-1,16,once,CASSEGRGTGNEKLFF,TGCGCCAGCAGCGAAGGCCGTGGGACAGGAAATGAAAAACTGTTTTTT
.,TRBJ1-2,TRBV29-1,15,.,CSVDELIQGNYGYTF,TGCAGCGTTGACGAGCTGATTCAGGGTAACTATGGCTACACCTTC
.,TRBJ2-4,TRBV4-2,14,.,CASSQALGANIQYF,TGTGCCAGCAGCCAAGCACTGGGGGCGAACATTCAGTACTTC
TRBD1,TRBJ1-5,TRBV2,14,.,CASMRTGPNQPQHF,TGTGCCAGCATGCGGACAGGGCCTAATCAGCCCCAGCATTTT